Presented here are 8 T cell receptor beta chains from one specimen sequenced in a study of cytomegalovirus exposure and HLA in healthy donors. The PCR employed 60 Vbeta primers together with 13 Jbeta primers. TCRdb keeps only in-frame clones here, not all; method: immunoSEQ multiplex PCR. Among about 62,000 clones, around 87% were seen once, and the ten largest hold 1.4% to 1.5%. Material: PBMCs. The receptor source for this set is a young man in good health and CMV-seronegative.

The chain uses TRBV28 and TRBJ1-6; 7 nucleotides align to TRBD1. With V trimmed by 7 bases and J by 10 bases, 10 bases remained unmatched. CDR3 size: 14 residues. CDR1 and CDR2 from the germline V gene are MDHEN and SYDVKM. In DNA, the CDR3 is TGTGCCAGCACTACAGGGGTTGGAGAATCACCCCTCCACTTT. It specifies CASTTGVGESPLHF.

The J gene is TRBJ1-1, the V gene TRBV25-1, with unresolved D. This CDR3 comprises 12 residues. From germline, CDR1 is MGHDK and CDR2 SYGVNS. Trimming took 6 bases from V and 2 from J, leaving 7 bases between them. Here the CDR3 DNA reads TGTGCCAGCAGACGAGCCAACACTGAAGCTTTCTTT. Translation: CASRRANTEAFF.

The chain links TRBV6-5 to TRBJ1-2; TRBD1 might be the D (6 bases). Trimming removed 6 bases at V and 5 bases at J, with 13 bases between. Germline-derived CDR1 and CDR2 are MNHEY and SVGAGI. The length of the CDR3 is 13 residues. CDR3 residues: CASRETGSYGYTF. As DNA, the CDR3 is TGTGCCAGCAGGGAGACAGGATCTTATGGCTACACCTTC.

The chain uses TRBV10-3 and TRBJ2-5, with D maybe TRBD2 (6 bases). The CDR3 is made up of 14 amino acids. V was shortened by 5 bases and J by 5 bases, with 15 bases between the two germline ends. Germline lookup yields CDR1 ENHRY and CDR2 SYGVKD. CDR3 DNA: TGTGCCATCAGTAACGGGGGTGGTCGGGAGACCCAGTACTTC. Its translation: CAISNGGGRETQYF.

This chain connects TRBV11-2 to TRBJ2-5; the D gene is possibly TRBD1 (5 bases). CDR3 size: 14 residues. The V gene lost 4 bases and the J gene lost 1 base, with 10 bases spanning the gap. Germline lookup yields CDR1 SGHAT and CDR2 FQNNGV. The CDR3 DNA reads as TGTGCCAGCAGCTCCTACAGGACCCAAGAGACCCAGTACTTC. It specifies CASSSYRTQETQYF.

J is TRBJ1-3 and V is TRBV29-1; no clear D gene. Germline V gene sequence: CDR1 SQVTM, CDR2 ANQGSEA. The CDR3 totals 12 residues. Trimming removed 5 bases at V and 0 bases at J, with 5 bases between. The CDR3 region is CSVRSSGNTIYF. CDR3 coding DNA: TGCAGCGTTCGTAGCTCTGGAAACACCATATATTTT.

The gene calls are TRBV2 and TRBJ1-2; 11 bases are shared with TRBD1. V shed 8 bases and J 6 bases; nucleotides not matched to a gene: 8. There are 14 residues in the CDR3. CDR1 is SNHLY and CDR2 is FYNNEI in the germline V gene. The CDR3 DNA reads as TGTGCCAGCGTTCGGGACAGGGGGAACCATGGCTACACCTTC. It yields the protein CASVRDRGNHGYTF.

This chain uses TRBV6-5 with TRBJ2-5; 9 nucleotides agree with TRBD1. The CDR3 loop spans 15 amino acids. Germline V gives CDR1 MNHEY, CDR2 SVGAGI. J was trimmed by 4 bases and V by 6 bases; bases with no gene match: 9. CDR3: CASSQGQGILETQYF. The CDR3 DNA follows: TGTGCCAGCAGCCAGGGACAGGGAATATTAGAGACCCAGTACTTC.